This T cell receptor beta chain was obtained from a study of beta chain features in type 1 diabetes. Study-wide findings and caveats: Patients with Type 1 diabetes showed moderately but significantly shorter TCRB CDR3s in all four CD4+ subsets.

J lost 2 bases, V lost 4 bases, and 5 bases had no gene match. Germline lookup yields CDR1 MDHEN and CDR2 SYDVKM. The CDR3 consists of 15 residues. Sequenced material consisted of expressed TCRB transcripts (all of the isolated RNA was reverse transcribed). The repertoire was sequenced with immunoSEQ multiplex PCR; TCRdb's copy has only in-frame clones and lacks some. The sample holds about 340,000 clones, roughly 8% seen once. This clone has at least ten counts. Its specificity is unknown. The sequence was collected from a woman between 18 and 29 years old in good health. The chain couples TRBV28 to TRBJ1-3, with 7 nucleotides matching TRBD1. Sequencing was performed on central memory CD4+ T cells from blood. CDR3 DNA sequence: TGTGCCAGCAGTTCCCCGGGACAGCCTGGAAACACCATATATTTT. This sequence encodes CASSSPGQPGNTIYF. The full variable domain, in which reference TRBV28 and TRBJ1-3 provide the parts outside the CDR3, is DVKVTQSSRYLVKRTGEKVFLECVQDMDHENMFWYRQDPGLGLRLIYFSYDVKMKEKGDIPEGYSVSREKKERFSLILESASTNQTSMYLCASSSPGQPGNTIYFGEGSWLTVV.